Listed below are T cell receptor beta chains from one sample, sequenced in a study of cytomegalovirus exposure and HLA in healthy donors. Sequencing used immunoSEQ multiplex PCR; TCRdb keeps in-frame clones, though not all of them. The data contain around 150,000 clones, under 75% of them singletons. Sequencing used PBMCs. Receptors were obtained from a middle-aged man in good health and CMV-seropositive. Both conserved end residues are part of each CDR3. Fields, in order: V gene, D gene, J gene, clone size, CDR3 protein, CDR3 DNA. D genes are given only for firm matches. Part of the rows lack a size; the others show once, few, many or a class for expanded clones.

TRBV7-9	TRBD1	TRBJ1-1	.	CASSLLEQGTSEAFF	TGTGCCAGCAGCCTACTCGAACAGGGGACCTCTGAAGCTTTCTTT
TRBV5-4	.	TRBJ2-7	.	CASSLAVTREQYF	TGTGCCAGCAGCTTGGCCGTCACTAGGGAGCAGTACTTC
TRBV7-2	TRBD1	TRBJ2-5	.	CASSDRGSSRETQYF	TGTGCCAGCAGCGACAGGGGCTCCTCAAGGGAGACCCAGTACTTC
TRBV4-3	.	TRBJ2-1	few	CASSQGSGSVDEQFF	TGCGCCAGCAGCCAAGGGTCAGGGTCCGTGGATGAGCAGTTCTTC
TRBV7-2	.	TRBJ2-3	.	CASSLGRDTQYF	TGTGCCAGCAGCTTAGGGCGGGATACGCAGTATTTT
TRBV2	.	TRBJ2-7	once	CASTAERGAHYEQYF	TGTGCCAGCACCGCCGAACGGGGGGCCCACTACGAGCAGTACTTC
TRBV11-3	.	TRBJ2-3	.	CASSRGTDTQYF	TGTGCCAGCAGCCGAGGGACTGATACGCAGTATTTT
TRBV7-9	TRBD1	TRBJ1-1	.	CASSPPTGVNTEAFF	TGTGCCAGCAGCCCCCCGACAGGGGTGAACACTGAAGCTTTCTTT
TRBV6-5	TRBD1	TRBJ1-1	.	CASSSRTGGNTEAFF	TGTGCCAGCAGTTCCCGGACAGGGGGGAACACTGAAGCTTTCTTT
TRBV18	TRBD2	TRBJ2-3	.	CASSPLQTSGGIPSTDTQYF	TGTGCCAGCTCACCACTCCAGACTAGCGGGGGGATACCTAGCACAGATACGCAGTATTTT
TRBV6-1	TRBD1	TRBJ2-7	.	CASSVSGTGYNEQYF	TGTGCCAGCAGTGTTTCCGGGACAGGCTATAACGAGCAGTACTTC
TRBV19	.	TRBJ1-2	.	CASSLGLVGNGYTF	TGTGCCAGTAGTTTGGGACTCGTAGGCAATGGCTACACCTTC
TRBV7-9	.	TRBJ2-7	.	CASSSLERGLADEQYF	TGTGCCAGCAGCTCCCTAGAGAGGGGGTTGGCGGACGAGCAGTACTTC
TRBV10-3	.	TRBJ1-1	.	CAIKAQPTQDTEAFF	TGTGCCATCAAGGCACAGCCAACGCAGGACACTGAAGCTTTCTTT
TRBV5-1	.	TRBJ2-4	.	CASSLSASVGIQYF	TGCGCCAGCAGCTTGTCCGCTAGCGTAGGCATTCAGTACTTC
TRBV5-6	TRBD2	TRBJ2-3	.	CASSLGGGTSTDTQYF	TGTGCCAGCAGCTTGGGGGGAGGGACTAGCACAGATACGCAGTATTTT
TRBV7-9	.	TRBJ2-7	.	CASSTVTYEQYF	TGTGCCAGCAGTACTGTAACCTACGAGCAGTACTTC
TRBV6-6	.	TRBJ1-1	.	CASTQSTGGRSTEAFF	TGTGCCAGCACCCAATCGACCGGGGGTAGGAGCACTGAAGCTTTCTTT
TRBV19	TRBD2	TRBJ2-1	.	CASRRLAGYNEQFF	TGTGCCAGTAGGCGACTAGCGGGGTACAATGAGCAGTTCTTC
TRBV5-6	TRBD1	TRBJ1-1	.	CASSLGARGLNTEAFF	TGTGCCAGCAGCTTGGGGGCCAGGGGGTTGAACACTGAAGCTTTCTTT
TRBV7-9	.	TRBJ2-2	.	CASHRDGAGELFF	TGTGCCAGCCACAGGGATGGGGCCGGGGAGCTGTTTTTT
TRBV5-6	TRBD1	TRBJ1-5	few	CASSTLTGAINQPQHF	TGTGCCAGCAGCACCTTGACAGGGGCGATCAATCAGCCCCAGCATTTT
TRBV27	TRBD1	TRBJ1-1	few	CASSNRGGNTEAFF	TGTGCCAGCAGTAACAGGGGAGGGAACACTGAAGCTTTCTTT
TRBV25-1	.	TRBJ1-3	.	CASSEEKTGNTIYF	TGTGCCAGCAGTGAGGAGAAGACGGGAAACACCATATATTTT
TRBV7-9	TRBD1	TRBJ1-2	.	CASSHRDRGPNYGYTF	TGTGCCAGCAGCCACCGGGACAGGGGGCCAAACTATGGCTACACCTTC
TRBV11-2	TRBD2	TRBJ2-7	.	CASTPTAGLAGSEQYF	TGTGCCAGCACCCCGACAGCCGGGCTAGCGGGGTCTGAGCAGTACTTC
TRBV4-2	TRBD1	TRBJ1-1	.	CASSQGTAEAFF	TGTGCCAGCAGCCAGGGGACAGCTGAAGCTTTCTTT
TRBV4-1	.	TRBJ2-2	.	CASSQVNSNTGELFF	TGCGCCAGCAGCCAAGTCAACAGCAACACCGGGGAGCTGTTTTTT
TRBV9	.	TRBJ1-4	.	CASSVEGGTNEKLFF	TGTGCCAGCAGCGTAGAGGGGGGGACTAATGAAAAACTGTTTTTT
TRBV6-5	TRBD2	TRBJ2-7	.	CASGGRGSYEQYF	TGTGCCAGCGGGGGGAGGGGATCCTACGAGCAGTACTTC
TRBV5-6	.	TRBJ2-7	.	CASSLRGQITYEQYF	TGTGCCAGCAGCTTGCGTGGACAGATCACCTACGAGCAGTACTTC
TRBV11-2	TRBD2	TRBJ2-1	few	CASTFGGSSYNEQFF	TGTGCCAGCACCTTCGGCGGGAGCTCCTACAATGAGCAGTTCTTC
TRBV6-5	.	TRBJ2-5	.	CASSPVRGRETQYF	TGTGCCAGCAGTCCAGTTCGAGGTCGGGAGACCCAGTACTTC
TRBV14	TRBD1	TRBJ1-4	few	CASRRTGGTNEKLFF	TGTGCCAGCAGAAGGACAGGGGGCACTAATGAAAAACTGTTTTTT
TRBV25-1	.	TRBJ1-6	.	CASSERLSNSPLHF	TGTGCCAGCAGTGAAAGACTGTCGAATTCACCCCTCCACTTT
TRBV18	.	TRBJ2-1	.	CASSTGSNEQFF	TGTGCCAGCTCTACCGGTAGCAATGAGCAGTTCTTC
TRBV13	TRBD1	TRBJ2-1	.	CASSLLLTGENEQFF	TGTGCCAGCAGCTTATTATTGACAGGGGAAAATGAGCAGTTCTTC
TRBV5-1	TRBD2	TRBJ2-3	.	CASSPLRVLGSGGRTDTQYF	TGCGCCAGCAGCCCCCTTAGGGTGCTGGGTAGCGGGGGACGCACAGATACGCAGTATTTT
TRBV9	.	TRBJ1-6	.	CASSVGGGIGSPLHF	TGTGCCAGCAGCGTAGGCGGAGGGATTGGCTCACCCCTCCACTTT
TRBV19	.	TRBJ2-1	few	CASRKITGSSLNEQFF	TGTGCCAGTAGAAAAATTACAGGGTCCTCCCTCAATGAGCAGTTCTTC
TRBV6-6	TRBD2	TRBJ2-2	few	CASSESGGDTGELFF	TGTGCCAGCAGTGAGAGCGGGGGGGACACCGGGGAGCTGTTTTTT
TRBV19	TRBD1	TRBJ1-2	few	CASSIEGQGASGYTF	TGTGCCAGTAGTATAGAGGGACAGGGGGCAAGTGGCTACACCTTC
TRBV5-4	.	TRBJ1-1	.	CASSLAVGEGEAFF	TGTGCCAGCAGCTTGGCGGTCGGTGAGGGTGAAGCTTTCTTT
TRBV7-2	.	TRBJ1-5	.	CASSRPGDQPQHF	TGTGCCAGCAGCCGGCCAGGGGATCAGCCCCAGCATTTT
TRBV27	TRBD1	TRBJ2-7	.	CASSPPGQILYEQYF	TGTGCCAGCAGTCCCCCGGGACAGATTCTCTACGAGCAGTACTTC
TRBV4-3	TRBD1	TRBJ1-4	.	CASSQGDRKKLFF	TGCGCCAGCAGCCAAGGGGACAGGAAAAAACTGTTTTTT
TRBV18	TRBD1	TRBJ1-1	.	CASSTDRGNTEAFF	TGTGCCAGCTCAACGGACAGGGGGAACACTGAAGCTTTCTTT